These 20 T cell receptor beta chains were all obtained from the same sample, sequenced in a study of Ad26.COV2.S vaccination and SARS-CoV-2 variants. Documented treatment: 15 to 20 received Ad26.COV2.S at low or high dose, single or two shots; several received placebo; per-sample allocation not given. Day 63 after the first injection of vaccine or placebo was the sampling time. Sequencing was performed with immunoSEQ multiplex PCR; in TCRdb, only in-frame clones are kept and a portion is missing. The sample has 350,000 to 600,000 clones, 89% seen once. Specimen: peripheral blood, collected in a trial of Ad26.COV2.S vaccine versus placebo. The receptors come from a person between 18 and 60 years old who received the Ad26.COV2.S COVID-19 vaccine or a placebo.

V and J are TRBV15 and TRBJ1-1; 9 positions match TRBD1. This CDR3 contains 15 residues. Germline V gene sequence: CDR1 LNHNV, CDR2 YYDKDF (reference sequence). The ends lost 5 bases at V and 1 base at J; junction bases unmatched: 5. The CDR3 spells CATSGGTGKNTEAFF. The DNA for the CDR3 is TGTGCCACCAGCGGGGGGACAGGGAAGAACACTGAAGCTTTCTTT.

As DNA, the CDR3 is TGTGCCAGCAGCCAAGGGGGTGGACAGAACACCGGGGAGCTGTTTTTT. Its protein is CASSQGGGQNTGELFF. V usage is TRBV3-1 (or the pseudogene TRBV3-2) and J usage is TRBJ2-2; D perhaps matches TRBD1 (5 bases). The V gene's germline CDR1 is LGHDT and CDR2 YNNKEL (reference sequence). The length of the CDR3 is 16 residues. Between the trimmed V and J ends, which lost 1 base and 1 base, there was a span of 10 bases.

The chain combines TRBV28 with TRBJ2-3; tentatively, D is TRBD2 (6 bases). This CDR3 comprises 15 residues. Germline V gene sequence: CDR1 MDHEN, CDR2 SYDVKM. The V end lost 5 bases, the J end lost 4 bases, and 16 bases lay between the germline ends. The CDR3 nucleotides read TGTGCCAGCAGTCCCGGGACTGCCAAAGCAGATACGCAGTATTTT. It yields the protein CASSPGTAKADTQYF.

The V gene is TRBV7-9, the J gene TRBJ2-7, with TRBD1 identical over 12 bases. From germline, CDR1 is SEHNR and CDR2 FQNEAQ (reference sequence). Trimming took 10 bases from V and 5 from J; bases not matched to a gene: 3. This CDR3 is built from 12 residues. The CDR3 sequence: CATGTGGNEQYF. DNA for the CDR3: TGTGCCACCGGGACAGGGGGCAACGAGCAGTACTTC.

The genes are TRBV2 and TRBJ1-5; a weak D match, TRBD1 (6 bases). The CDR3 consists of 12 residues. With 8 bases removed from V and 12 bases from J, the gap between germline ends came to 17 bases. Per the germline V gene, CDR1 is SNHLY and CDR2 is FYNNEI. This CDR3 is CASLLRAGHQHF. CDR3 sequence (DNA): TGTGCCAGCTTACTTCGGGCGGGACACCAGCATTTT. Using reference TRBV2 and TRBJ1-5 for the parts outside the CDR3, the full variable domain is EPEVTQTPSHQVTQMGQEVILRCVPISNHLYFYWYRQILGQKVEFLVSFYNNEISEKSEIFDDQFSVERPDGSNFTLKIRSTKLEDSAMYFCASLLRAGHQHFGDGTRLSIL.

The rearrangement uses TRBV6-5 and TRBJ2-1; 9 positions agree with TRBD2. With 8 bases clipped from V and 3 bases from J, the junction kept 5 bases outside the gene matches. The CDR3 contains 14 residues. Germline CDR1 reads MNHEY; CDR2 reads SVGAGI. The chain's CDR3 is CASGLAGNYNEQFF. Here the CDR3 DNA reads TGTGCCAGCGGGCTAGCGGGGAACTACAATGAGCAGTTCTTC.

The rearrangement links TRBV4-1 to TRBJ1-2, with TRBD1 as a possible D gene (6 bases). V lost 3 bases and J lost 2, with 10 bases in between. The CDR3 consists of 14 residues. CDR1 is MGHRA and CDR2 is YSYEKL in the germline V gene. CDR3 DNA sequence: TGCGCCAGCAGCCAGATACAGGGCAACTATGGCTACACCTTC. Its translation is CASSQIQGNYGYTF.

The chain links TRBV9 to TRBJ1-6; D not resolved. The CDR3 has 13 amino acids. Germline V gives CDR1 SGDLS, CDR2 YYNGEE. Trimming took 0 bases from V and 11 from J, leaving 9 bases between them. The CDR3 reads CASSVALNTPLHF. DNA of the CDR3: TGTGCCAGCAGCGTAGCACTGAATACACCCCTCCACTTT.

The genes are TRBV19 and TRBJ1-1; a possible D gene is TRBD1 (5 bases). This CDR3 comprises 11 residues. With 8 bases removed from V and 6 bases from J, the gap between germline ends came to 10 bases. Germline lookup yields CDR1 LNHDA and CDR2 SQIVND (reference sequence). The CDR3 sequence: CASSGSAEAFF. In DNA form, the CDR3 reads TGTGCCAGTTCAGGGAGCGCTGAAGCTTTCTTT.

The sample holds one count of this clone. This chain links TRBV7-2 with TRBJ1-2; TRBD1 is a possible D gene (5 bases). CDR3 length: 15 residues. Trimming removed 8 bases from V and 4 bases from J, with 20 bases in between. The germline gives CDR1 SGHTA, CDR2 FQGNSA. CDR3 loop: CASAVGGEFSYGYTF. DNA for the CDR3: TGTGCCAGCGCCGTAGGAGGGGAGTTCAGCTATGGCTACACCTTC. Filled out from reference TRBV7-2 and TRBJ1-2, the complete variable domain reads GAGVSQSPSNKVTEKGKDVELRCDPISGHTALYWYRQSLGQGLEFLIYFQGNSAPDKSGLPSDRFSAERTGGSVSTLTIQRTQQEDSAVYLCASAVGGEFSYGYTFGSGTRLTVV.

This chain uses TRBV2 with TRBJ1-2, with 9 positions matching TRBD1. The CDR3 contains 12 residues. J gave up 7 bases and V 11 bases, and 8 bases lay outside the gene matches. From germline, CDR1 is SNHLY and CDR2 FYNNEI. In nucleotides, the CDR3 is TGTGCCCAGCCGGACAGGGGTGGTGGCTACACCTTC. Protein product: CAQPDRGGGYTF. The full variable domain, its missing parts supplied by reference TRBV2 and TRBJ1-2, is EPEVTQTPSHQVTQMGQEVILRCVPISNHLYFYWYRQILGQKVEFLVSFYNNEISEKSEIFDDQFSVERPDGSNFTLKIRSTKLEDSAMYFCAQPDRGGGYTFGSGTRLTVV.

CDR3 protein: CASSVPGDPGELFF. The CDR3 DNA reads TGTGCCAGCAGCGTCCCAGGTGACCCCGGGGAGCTGTTTTTT. The rearrangement uses TRBV9 and TRBJ2-2; D gene uncertain. Trimming shortened V by 2 bases and J by 6 bases, and 11 bases separated the two germline ends. Per germline, CDR1 SGDLS and CDR2 YYNGEE. The CDR3 runs to 14 residues. Supplemented by reference TRBV9 and TRBJ2-2, the full variable domain reads DSGVTQTPKHLITATGQRVTLRCSPRSGDLSVYWYQQSLDQGLQFLIQYYNGEERAKGNILERFSAQQFPDLHSELNLSSLELGDSALYFCASSVPGDPGELFFGEGSRLTVL.

V and J are TRBV18 and TRBJ1-1, with 8 bases lining up with TRBD1. J gave up 5 bases and V 6 bases, and 5 bases lay outside the gene matches. Per germline, CDR1 KGHSH and CDR2 LQKENI. The CDR3 sequence is 13 residues long. CDR3 loop: CASSPRQGTEAFF. DNA for the CDR3: TGTGCCAGCTCTCCTAGACAGGGGACTGAAGCTTTCTTT.

The chain couples TRBV19 to TRBJ1-2; D gene unclear. This CDR3 spans 14 amino acids. V was pared by 5 bases and J by 4 bases, with 14 bases between. Germline V gives CDR1 LNHDA, CDR2 SQIVND (reference sequence). The DNA for the CDR3 is TGTGCCAGTAGTTCGAGGGAGTGGGGCTATGGCTACACCTTC. Protein product: CASSSREWGYGYTF.

CDR3 sequence (DNA): TGCAGCGTTGCTCGACCCGTCGAAGCTTTCTTT. Translation: CSVARPVEAFF. The chain combines TRBV29-1 with TRBJ1-1; D is uncertain. The CDR3 is 11 residues long. Per germline, CDR1 SQVTM and CDR2 ANQGSEA. Trimming pared 4 bases from V and 8 bases from J, leaving 11 bases between.

The chain has TRBV3-1 (or the pseudogene TRBV3-2) and TRBJ1-5, with D unresolved. The CDR3 contains 14 residues. Trimming shortened V by 5 bases and J by 3 bases, and 11 bases separated the two germline ends. Germline CDR1 LGHDT, CDR2 YNNKEL (reference sequence). DNA for the CDR3: TGTGCCAGCAGCTTGGCGATTACCAATCAGCCCCAGCATTTT. This sequence encodes CASSLAITNQPQHF.

The rearrangement links TRBV19 to TRBJ2-3; 8 positions match TRBD1. Germline CDR1 reads LNHDA; CDR2 reads SQIVND (reference sequence). This CDR3 is 14 amino acids long. V lost 9 bases to trimming and J lost 2 bases; unmatched junction nucleotides: 7. The CDR3 DNA follows: TGTGCCAGCACTAACAGGGGGTTCACAGATACGCAGTATTTT. Encoded protein: CASTNRGFTDTQYF.

About this clone itself: Other DNA sequences of this sample code for an identical CDR3. The chain has TRBV29-1 and TRBJ1-2; 8 nucleotides align to TRBD1. V trimming: 7 bases; J trimming: 4 bases; junction bases outside the gene matches: 8. CDR1 SQVTM and CDR2 ANQGSEA come from the germline V gene. CDR3 length equals 13 residues. CDR3 loop: CSGGTGGGYGYTF. The CDR3 DNA reads TGCAGCGGCGGGACAGGAGGTGGCTATGGCTACACCTTC.

This clone was picked up one time. This rearrangement joins TRBV18 to TRBJ1-1; no clear D gene. Trimming removed 3 bases at V and 6 bases at J, with 11 bases between. The germline gives CDR1 KGHSH, CDR2 LQKENI. There are 13 residues in the CDR3. The CDR3 loop is CASSPVGSAEAFF. CDR3 nucleotides: TGTGCCAGCTCACCGGTTGGGAGTGCTGAAGCTTTCTTT.

The gene calls are TRBV19 and TRBJ2-1, with 7 bases lining up with TRBD2. Germline lookup yields CDR1 LNHDA and CDR2 SQIVND (reference sequence). This CDR3 spans 13 amino acids. Germline trimming cut 4 bases from V and 7 bases from J; bases unmatched to any gene: 4. DNA of the CDR3: TGTGCCAGTAGTAACAGCGGGGAGAATGAGCAGTTCTTC. Residues: CASSNSGENEQFF.